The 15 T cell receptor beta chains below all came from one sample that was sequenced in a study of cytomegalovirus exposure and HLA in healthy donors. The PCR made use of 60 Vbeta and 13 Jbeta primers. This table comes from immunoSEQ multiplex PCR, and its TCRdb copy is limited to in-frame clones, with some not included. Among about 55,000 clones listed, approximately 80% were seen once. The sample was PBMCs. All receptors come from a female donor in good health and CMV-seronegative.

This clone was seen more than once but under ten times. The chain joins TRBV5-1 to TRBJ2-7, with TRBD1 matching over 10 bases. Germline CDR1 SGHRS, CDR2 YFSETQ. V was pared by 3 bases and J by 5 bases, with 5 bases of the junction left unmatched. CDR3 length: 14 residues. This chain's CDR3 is CASSSRQGANEQYF. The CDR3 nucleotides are TGCGCCAGCAGCTCGAGACAGGGGGCAAACGAGCAGTACTTC.

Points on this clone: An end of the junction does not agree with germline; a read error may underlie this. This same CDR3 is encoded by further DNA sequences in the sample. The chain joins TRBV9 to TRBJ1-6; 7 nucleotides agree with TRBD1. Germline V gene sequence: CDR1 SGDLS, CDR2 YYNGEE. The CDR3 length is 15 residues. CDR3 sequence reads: CASSQWGQHNSPLHF. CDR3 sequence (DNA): TGTGCCAGCAGCCAGTGGGGACAGCATAATTCCCCCCTCCACTTT. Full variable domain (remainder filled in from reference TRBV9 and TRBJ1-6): DSGVTQTPKHLITATGQRVTLRCSPRSGDLSVYWYQQSLDQGLQFLIQYYNGEERAKGNILERFSAQQFPDLHSELNLSSLELGDSALYFCASSQWGQHNSPLHFGNGTRLTVT.

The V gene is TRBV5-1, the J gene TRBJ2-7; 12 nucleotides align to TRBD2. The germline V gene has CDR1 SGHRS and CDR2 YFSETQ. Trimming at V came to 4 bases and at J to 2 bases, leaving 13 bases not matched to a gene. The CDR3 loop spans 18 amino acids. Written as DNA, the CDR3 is TGCGCCAGCAGCGTACGACTAGCGGGGGTAGGTAATGCCTACGAGCAGTACTTC. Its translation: CASSVRLAGVGNAYEQYF.

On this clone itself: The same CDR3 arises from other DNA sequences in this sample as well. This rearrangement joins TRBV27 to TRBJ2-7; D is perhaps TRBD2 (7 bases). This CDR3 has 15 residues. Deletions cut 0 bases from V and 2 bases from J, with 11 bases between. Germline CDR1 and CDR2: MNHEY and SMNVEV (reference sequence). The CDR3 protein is CASSLSSGGPYEQYF. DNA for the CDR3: TGTGCCAGCAGTTTATCGTCGGGGGGCCCCTACGAGCAGTACTTC.

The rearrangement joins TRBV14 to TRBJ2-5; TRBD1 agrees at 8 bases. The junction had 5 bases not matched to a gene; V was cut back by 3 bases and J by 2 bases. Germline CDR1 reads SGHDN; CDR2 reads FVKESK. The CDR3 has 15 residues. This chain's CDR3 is CASSQGQVVQETQYF. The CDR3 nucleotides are TGTGCCAGCAGCCAGGGACAGGTCGTTCAAGAGACCCAGTACTTC.

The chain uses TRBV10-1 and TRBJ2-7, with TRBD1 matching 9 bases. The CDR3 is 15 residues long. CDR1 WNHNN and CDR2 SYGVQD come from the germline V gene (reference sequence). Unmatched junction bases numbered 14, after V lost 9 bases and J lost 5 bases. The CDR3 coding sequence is TGCGCCAGGGAACCTACGGGACAGGGTATGGACGAGCAGTACTTC. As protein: CAREPTGQGMDEQYF.

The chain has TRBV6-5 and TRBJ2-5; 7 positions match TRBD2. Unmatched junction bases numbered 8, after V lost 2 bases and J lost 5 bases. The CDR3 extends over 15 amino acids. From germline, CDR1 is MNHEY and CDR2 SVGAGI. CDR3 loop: CASSYDGRLGETQYF. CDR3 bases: TGTGCCAGCAGTTACGACGGGAGGCTGGGGGAGACCCAGTACTTC.

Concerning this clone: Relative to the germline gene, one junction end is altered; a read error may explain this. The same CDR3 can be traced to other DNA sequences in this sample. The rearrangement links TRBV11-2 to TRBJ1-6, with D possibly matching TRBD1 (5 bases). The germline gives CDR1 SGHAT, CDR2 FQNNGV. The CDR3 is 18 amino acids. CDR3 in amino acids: CASSLSPERGSYNSPLHF. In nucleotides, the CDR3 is TGTGCCAGCAGCTTAAGCCCGGAACGGGGGTCCTATAATTCCCCCCTCCACTTT.

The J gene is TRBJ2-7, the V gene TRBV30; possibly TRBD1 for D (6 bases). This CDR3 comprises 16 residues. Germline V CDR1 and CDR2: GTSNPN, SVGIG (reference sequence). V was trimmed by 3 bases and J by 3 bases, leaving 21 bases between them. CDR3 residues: CAWSFVRTATIYEQYF. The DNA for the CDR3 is TGTGCCTGGAGCTTTGTGAGGACAGCGACTATCTACGAGCAGTACTTC.

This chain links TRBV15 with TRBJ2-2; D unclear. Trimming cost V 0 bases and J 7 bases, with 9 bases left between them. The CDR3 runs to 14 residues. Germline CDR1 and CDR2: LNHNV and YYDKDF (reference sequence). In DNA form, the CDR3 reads TGTGCCACCAGCAGAGACAGGATTATCGGGGAGCTGTTTTTT. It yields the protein CATSRDRIIGELFF.

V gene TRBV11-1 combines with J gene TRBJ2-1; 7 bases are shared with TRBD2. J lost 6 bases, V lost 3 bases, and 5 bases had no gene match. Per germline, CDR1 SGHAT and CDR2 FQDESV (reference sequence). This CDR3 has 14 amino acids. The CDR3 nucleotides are TGTGCCAGCAGCTTCGGACTAGGGCCCAATGAGCAGTTCTTC. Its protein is CASSFGLGPNEQFF.

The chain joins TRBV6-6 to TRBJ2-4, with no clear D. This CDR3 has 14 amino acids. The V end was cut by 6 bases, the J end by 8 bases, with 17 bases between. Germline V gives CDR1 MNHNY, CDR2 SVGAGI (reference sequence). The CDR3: CASRNPGVSDIQYF. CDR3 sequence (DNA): TGTGCCAGCAGGAATCCTGGAGTTTCGGACATTCAGTACTTC.

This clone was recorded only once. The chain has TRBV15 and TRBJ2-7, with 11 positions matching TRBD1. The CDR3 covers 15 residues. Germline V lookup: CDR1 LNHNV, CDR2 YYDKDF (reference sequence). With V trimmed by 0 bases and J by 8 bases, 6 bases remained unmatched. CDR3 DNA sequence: TGTGCCACCAGCAGAGATAAAGGGACAGGGGGTAAGCAGTACTTC. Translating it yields CATSRDKGTGGKQYF.

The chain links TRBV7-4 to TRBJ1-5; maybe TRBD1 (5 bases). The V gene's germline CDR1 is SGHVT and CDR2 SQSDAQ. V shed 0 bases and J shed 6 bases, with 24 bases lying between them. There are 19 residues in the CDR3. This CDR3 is CASSLAVVVGARNGQPQHF. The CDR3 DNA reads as TGTGCCAGCAGCTTAGCGGTGGTTGTAGGGGCGCGGAATGGTCAGCCCCAGCATTTT.

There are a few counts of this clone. The CDR3: CASSLHPYLGLAGPVGTDTQYF. CDR3 sequence (DNA): TGTGCCAGCAGTCTGCACCCCTACCTGGGACTAGCGGGACCGGTGGGCACAGATACGCAGTATTTT. The chain links TRBV28 to TRBJ2-3; 13 bases agree with TRBD2. Germline CDR1 reads MDHEN; CDR2 reads SYDVKM. CDR3 length: 22 residues. With 5 bases clipped from V and 1 base from J, the junction kept 21 bases outside the gene matches.